The source of this T cell receptor (beta chain) is a study of cytomegalovirus exposure and HLA in healthy donors. Every donor was a healthy person donating bone marrow. Amplification used 60 Vbeta primers and 13 Jbeta primers. Original processing methods: Among the unique TCR beta chains that a later analysis counted, around 72 million in all, about 12 million were shared. The data were produced by immunoSEQ multiplex PCR, yet TCRdb's version contains in-frame clones alone and is incomplete. The D gene and trimming were derived from the DNA, and the V and J assignments and clone size from that table. Its table records 150,000 to 200,000 clones. Concerning this clone: As yet, its antigen is unknown.

Notes on the study in general: In most subjects, TCR beta sequences reportedly gave accurate predictions of HLA-A and HLA-B alleles. Association of a missense DCLRE1C variant with TCR beta V- and J-gene trimming was reported in a later analysis.

V lost 3 bases to trimming and J lost 6 bases, with 11 bases between them. Germline-derived CDR1 and CDR2 are SEHNR and FQNEAQ (reference sequence). The CDR3 sequence is 14 residues long. This rearrangement joins TRBV7-9 to TRBJ2-2; a weak D match, TRBD2 (6 bases). Input material: PBMCs. The sequence was collected from a woman under 30 in good health and CMV-seropositive. The CDR3 region is CASSFAREAGELFF. DNA for the CDR3: TGTGCCAGCAGCTTTGCCAGGGAGGCCGGGGAGCTGTTTTTT.